This is a list of T cell receptor beta chains from one sample in a study of cytomegalovirus exposure and HLA in healthy donors. The data were produced by immunoSEQ multiplex PCR, yet TCRdb's version contains in-frame clones alone and is incomplete. The table records some 56,000 clones, approximately 90% of them present only once. Sequenced: PBMCs. All receptors come from a man aged 18 to 35 in good health and CMV-seronegative. Both conserved end residues are part of each CDR3. D genes are given only for firm matches. The size of a clone is reported for some rows only, either as once, few or many, or as a class for expanded clones.

>TRBV28|NA|NA|TRBJ2-1
TGTGCCAGCAGTTTTTATGGGGACGGGGGTTACAATGAGCAGTTCTTC
CASSFYGDGGYNEQFF
>TRBV5-1|NA|TRBD1|TRBJ2-3
TGCGCCAGCAGCGGGGACAGTGCAGATACGCAGTATTTT
CASSGDSADTQYF
>TRBV7-8|NA|NA|TRBJ1-3
TGTGCCAGCAGCTTAGGAGGGAGCTCTGGAAACACCATATATTTT
CASSLGGSSGNTIYF
>TRBV5-4|NA|NA|TRBJ2-5
TGTGCCAGCAGCACCGGGGAGGCGGAGACCCAGTACTTC
CASSTGEAETQYF
>TRBV27|NA|TRBD2|TRBJ2-5
TGTGCCAGCAGCCGGACTAGCGGGCCTCAAGAGACCCAGTACTTC
CASSRTSGPQETQYF
>TRBV18|few|TRBD2|TRBJ2-5
TGTGCCAGCTCGCTTAGCGGGAGGGCCGATCTGCCAGAGACCCAGTACTTC
CASSLSGRADLPETQYF
>TRBV7-2|NA|TRBD1|TRBJ1-5
TGTGCCAGCAGTTCACGACAGGGTTGGCAGCCCCAGCATTTT
CASSSRQGWQPQHF
>TRBV5-4|NA|TRBD2|TRBJ2-3
TGTGCCAGCAGCTTGGAAGGCGGGGGGGGCACAGATACGCAGTATTTT
CASSLEGGGGTDTQYF
>TRBV7-8|NA|TRBD2|TRBJ2-1
TGTGCCAGCAGCTCCAGGACTAGCGGGAGCTCCTACAATGAGCAGTTCTTC
CASSSRTSGSSYNEQFF
>TRBV4-1|NA|NA|TRBJ2-7
TGCGCCAGCAGCCAAGTATCAATCGGCGGCCACTACGAGCAGTACTTC
CASSQVSIGGHYEQYF
>TRBV18|NA|TRBD2|TRBJ2-5
TGTGCCAGCTCACCTTTGACTAGCGGGAGTCTTGGAGAGACCCAGTACTTC
CASSPLTSGSLGETQYF
>TRBV19|few|TRBD1|TRBJ1-5
TGTGCCAGTAGTGGGCAGGGGGTCAATCAGCCCCAGCATTTT
CASSGQGVNQPQHF
>TRBV27|NA|NA|TRBJ2-1
TGTGCCAGCAGTTTACGGGGGATCGATGAGCAGTTCTTC
CASSLRGIDEQFF
>TRBV6-6|NA|TRBD2|TRBJ2-2
TGTGCCAGCAGGCTAGGAGCGGGAGGATATGCCGGGGAGCTGTTTTTT
CASRLGAGGYAGELFF
>TRBV4-2|NA|NA|TRBJ2-7
TGTGCCAGCAGCCAGGAACCGGGACTCGAAGGGCGCGAGCAGTACTTC
CASSQEPGLEGREQYF
>TRBV5-4|NA|TRBD1|TRBJ2-7
TGTGCCAGCAGCTTGGACAGGGGGCCTCGGGATCCGCGGGAGCAGTACTTC
CASSLDRGPRDPREQYF
>TRBV28|once|TRBD1|TRBJ1-5
TGTGCCAGCAGCCCCCCCGGGACAGGGGGCACGTCTAATCAGCCCCAGCATTTT
CASSPPGTGGTSNQPQHF
>TRBV7-2|NA|NA|TRBJ1-3
TGTGCCAGCAGCGTCAGGGGTTCCGGAAACACCATATATTTT
CASSVRGSGNTIYF
>TRBV7-9|NA|TRBD2|TRBJ2-7
TGTGCCAGCACCCCCACCCCAGGGACTAGCATCTTCGAGCAGTACTTC
CASTPTPGTSIFEQYF
>TRBV28|medium-sized|TRBD1|TRBJ2-1
TGTGCCAGCAGTGGGGGACAGGCAGAGATCAATGAGCAGTTCTTC
CASSGGQAEINEQFF
>TRBV19|once|NA|TRBJ1-5
TGTGCCAGTAGTATAAGGCGGCAGGGAAATCAGCCCCAGCATTTT
CASSIRRQGNQPQHF
>TRBV5-6|NA|TRBD2|TRBJ2-5
TGTGCCAGCAGCTTACTCATTGGACTAGCGGGAAGGGAGACCCAGTACTTC
CASSLLIGLAGRETQYF
>TRBV9|NA|TRBD1|TRBJ2-7
TGTGCCAGCAGCGCAGGGGGACAGTCCTACGAGCAGTACTTC
CASSAGGQSYEQYF
>TRBV7-9|NA|NA|TRBJ2-1
TGTGCCAGCAGCTTCGATGGGGGGTACTACAATGAGCAGTTCTTC
CASSFDGGYYNEQFF
>TRBV28|NA|NA|TRBJ1-2
TGTGCCAGCAGTTTACTCCCGTATGGCTACACCTTC
CASSLLPYGYTF
>TRBV7-9|NA|TRBD2|TRBJ2-2
TGTGCCAGCAGCTTTTTAGCGGGAGCCGGTCAGAACACCGGGGAGCTGTTTTTT
CASSFLAGAGQNTGELFF
>TRBV7-3|NA|TRBD1|TRBJ2-3
TGTGCCAGCAGCTTAATGGGACAGGGGGCAGATACGCAGTATTTT
CASSLMGQGADTQYF
>TRBV9|NA|NA|TRBJ2-1
TGTGCCAGCAGCGTAGATGGGGGCCCTTACAATGAGCAGTTCTTC
CASSVDGGPYNEQFF
>TRBV6-7|NA|NA|TRBJ1-1
TGTGCCAGCAGTTACTCGGGGGAAAGGGGGAGGAACACTGAAGCTTTCTTT
CASSYSGERGRNTEAFF
>TRBV7-2|once|TRBD2|TRBJ2-7
TGTGCCAGCAGCATGTTGGGACTAGCGGTGACGTATGAGCAGTACTTC
CASSMLGLAVTYEQYF
>TRBV18|NA|NA|TRBJ2-3
TGTGCCAGCTCACCAGGGGAGAGGGATACGCAGTATTTT
CASSPGERDTQYF
>TRBV21-1|NA|NA|TRBJ2-2
TGTGCCAGCAGCAAAGGGGGTCGTGGGGCAGGGGGCGTTGAGGCCGGGGAGCTGTTTTTT
CASSKGGRGAGGVEAGELFF
>TRBV6-5|NA|TRBD1|TRBJ2-7
TGTGCCAGCAGTTATCGGGACAGGGGGTACGAGCAGTACTTC
CASSYRDRGYEQYF
>TRBV6-5|NA|TRBD1|TRBJ1-5
TGTGCCAGCGCCGCGGGGACAGGGGAGGGGCAGCCCCAGCATTTT
CASAAGTGEGQPQHF
>TRBV19|once|NA|TRBJ2-1
TGTGCCAGTAAAACTAGTGGCCATGAGCAGTTCTTC
CASKTSGHEQFF
>TRBV4-3|NA|TRBD2|TRBJ2-3
TGCGCCAGCAGCCGACTACTAGCGAGCACAGATACGCAGTATTTT
CASSRLLASTDTQYF
>TRBV18|NA|TRBD2|TRBJ2-7
TGTGCCAGCTCACCTCTACTAAGCGGGAGCCCCTACGAGCAGTACTTC
CASSPLLSGSPYEQYF
>TRBV23-1|NA|TRBD2|TRBJ2-2
TGCGCCAGCCCGAGCGGGAGTGGCACCGGGGAGCTGTTTTTT
CASPSGSGTGELFF
>TRBV19|NA|TRBD2|TRBJ2-7
TGTGCCAGTAGTACCAAACCGGGACTAGCGCGTGAGCAGTACTTC
CASSTKPGLAREQYF
>TRBV6-4|NA|TRBD2|TRBJ2-3
TGTGCCAGCAGTGCGACTAGCGGGAGCACAGATACGCAGTATTTT
CASSATSGSTDTQYF
>TRBV7-2|NA|TRBD1|TRBJ2-3
TGTGCCAGCAGTGACAGGGCCAAAGAAAGGGATACGCAGTATTTT
CASSDRAKERDTQYF
>TRBV28|NA|TRBD2|TRBJ2-2
TGTGCCAGCGAGTCTAGCGGGAGTGGGACCGGGGAGCTGTTTTTT
CASESSGSGTGELFF
>TRBV6-5|NA|TRBD2|TRBJ2-2
TGTGCCAGTATTCCGGGACTAGGCCGCCCCGGGGAGCTGTTTTTT
CASIPGLGRPGELFF
>TRBV7-2|NA|NA|TRBJ2-1
TGTGCCAGCAGCTTAGCAGGACTGGGCAATGAGCAGTTCTTC
CASSLAGLGNEQFF
>TRBV27|NA|NA|TRBJ1-1
TGTGCCAGCAGTCAACAGGGGAACACTGAAGCTTTCTTT
CASSQQGNTEAFF
>TRBV6-5|NA|TRBD2|TRBJ2-3
TGTGCCAGCAGTTACGTAGCGGGAGGGCCTAAGGGAACGCAGTATTTT
CASSYVAGGPKGTQYF
>TRBV19|NA|TRBD1|TRBJ2-2
TGTGCCAGTAGTTGGACAGGGGTTGACGGGGAGCTGTTTTTT
CASSWTGVDGELFF